This TCR beta chain was identified in a study of T cell repertoires in cytomegalovirus infection. Across the whole study: Public TCR beta signature analysis indicated the presence of both CMV infection and matching HLA type.

Germline lookup yields CDR1 SEHNR and CDR2 FQNEAQ (reference sequence). There are 15 residues in the CDR3. V lost 1 base, J lost 8 bases, and 4 bases stayed unmatched. Each CDR3 protein is one row after TCRdb ran MiXCR on the reads. The data contain about 97,000 distinct CDR3 sequences, 16% of them seen just once; the ten biggest clones take up 8%. Regarding the study as a whole: Frequencies of public TCR beta families were cumulated, and this identified carriers of CMV plus the relevant HLA. HLA-C-restricted CMV clonotypes gave the most frequent clonotype in two of eight donors.

In its sample, this clonotype was seen a few times. Its antigen is as yet unknown. V gene TRBV7-9 combines with J gene TRBJ1-6; 8 bases align to TRBD1. Sequenced material: PBMCs. The source of this sequence is a human donor in good health (CMV status not recorded). Some clones in this sample may be carry-over from other donors' samples. Written as DNA, the CDR3 is TGTGCCAGCAGCTTAGGGCCAGGGGGCGATTCACCCCTCCACTTT. The encoded protein is CASSLGPGGDSPLHF.